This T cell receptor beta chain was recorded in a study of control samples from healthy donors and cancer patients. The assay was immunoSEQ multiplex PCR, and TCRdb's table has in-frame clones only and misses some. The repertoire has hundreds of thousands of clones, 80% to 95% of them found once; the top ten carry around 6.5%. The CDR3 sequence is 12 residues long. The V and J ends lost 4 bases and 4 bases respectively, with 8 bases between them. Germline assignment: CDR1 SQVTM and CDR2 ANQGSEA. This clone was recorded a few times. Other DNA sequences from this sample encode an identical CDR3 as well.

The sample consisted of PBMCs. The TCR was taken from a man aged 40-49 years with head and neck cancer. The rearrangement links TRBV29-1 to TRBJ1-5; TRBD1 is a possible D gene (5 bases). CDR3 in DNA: TGCAGCGTTGGAGGGGTAAATCAGCCCCAGCATTTT. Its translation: CSVGGVNQPQHF.